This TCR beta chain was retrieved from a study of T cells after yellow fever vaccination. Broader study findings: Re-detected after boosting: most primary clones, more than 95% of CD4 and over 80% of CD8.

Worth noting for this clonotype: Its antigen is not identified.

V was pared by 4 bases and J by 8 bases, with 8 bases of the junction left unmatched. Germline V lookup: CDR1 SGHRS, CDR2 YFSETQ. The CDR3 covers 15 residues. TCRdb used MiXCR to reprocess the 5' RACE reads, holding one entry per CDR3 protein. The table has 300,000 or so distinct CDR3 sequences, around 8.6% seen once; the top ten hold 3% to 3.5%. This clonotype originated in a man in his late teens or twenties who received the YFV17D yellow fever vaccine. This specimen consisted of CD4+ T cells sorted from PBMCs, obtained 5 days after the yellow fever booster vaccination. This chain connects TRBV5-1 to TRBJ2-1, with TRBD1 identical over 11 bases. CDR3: CASSAGTGGIDEQFF. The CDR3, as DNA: TGCGCCAGCAGCGCCGGGACAGGGGGGATCGATGAGCAGTTCTTC.